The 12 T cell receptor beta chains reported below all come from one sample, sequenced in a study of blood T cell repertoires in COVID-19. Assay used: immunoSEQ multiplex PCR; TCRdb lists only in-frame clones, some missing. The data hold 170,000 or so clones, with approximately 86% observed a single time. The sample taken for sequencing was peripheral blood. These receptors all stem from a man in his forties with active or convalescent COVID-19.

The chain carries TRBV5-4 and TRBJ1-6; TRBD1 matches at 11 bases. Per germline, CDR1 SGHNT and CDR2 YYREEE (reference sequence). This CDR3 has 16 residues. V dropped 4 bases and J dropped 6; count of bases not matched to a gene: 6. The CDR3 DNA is TGTGCCAGCAGCCCTTGGACAGGGGGCCGTAATTCACCCCTCCACTTT. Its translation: CASSPWTGGRNSPLHF.

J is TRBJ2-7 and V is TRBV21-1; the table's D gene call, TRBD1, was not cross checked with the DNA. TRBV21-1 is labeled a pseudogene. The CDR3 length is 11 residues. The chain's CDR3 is CAPRGSYEQYF. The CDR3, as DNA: TGTGCCCCTAGGGGGTCCTACGAGCAGTACTTC.

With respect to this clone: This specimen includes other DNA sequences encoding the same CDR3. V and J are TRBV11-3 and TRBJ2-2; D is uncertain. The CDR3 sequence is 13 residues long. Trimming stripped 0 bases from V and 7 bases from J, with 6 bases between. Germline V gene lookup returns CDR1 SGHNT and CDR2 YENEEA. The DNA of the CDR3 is TGTGCCAGCAGCTTAGATCGCGGCGGGGAGCTGTTTTTT. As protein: CASSLDRGGELFF.

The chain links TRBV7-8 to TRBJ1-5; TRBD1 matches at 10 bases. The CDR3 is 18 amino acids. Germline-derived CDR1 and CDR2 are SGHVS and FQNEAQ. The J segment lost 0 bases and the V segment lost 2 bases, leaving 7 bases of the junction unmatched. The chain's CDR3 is CASSLWDRGTYSNQPQHF. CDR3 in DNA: TGTGCCAGCAGCTTATGGGACAGGGGCACGTATAGCAATCAGCCCCAGCATTTT.

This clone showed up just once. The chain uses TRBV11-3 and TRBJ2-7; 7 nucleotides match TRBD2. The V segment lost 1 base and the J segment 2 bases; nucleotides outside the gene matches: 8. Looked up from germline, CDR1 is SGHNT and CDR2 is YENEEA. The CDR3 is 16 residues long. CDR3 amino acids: CASSLVRSGETYEQYF. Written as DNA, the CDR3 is TGTGCCAGCAGCTTAGTCCGAAGCGGGGAGACCTACGAGCAGTACTTC.

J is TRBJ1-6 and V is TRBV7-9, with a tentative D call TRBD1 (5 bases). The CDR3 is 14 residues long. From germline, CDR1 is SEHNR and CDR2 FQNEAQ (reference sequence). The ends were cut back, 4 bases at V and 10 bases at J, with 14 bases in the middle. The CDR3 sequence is CASSSDSGMSPLHF. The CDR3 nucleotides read TGTGCCAGCAGCTCTGACAGTGGGATGTCACCCCTCCACTTT.

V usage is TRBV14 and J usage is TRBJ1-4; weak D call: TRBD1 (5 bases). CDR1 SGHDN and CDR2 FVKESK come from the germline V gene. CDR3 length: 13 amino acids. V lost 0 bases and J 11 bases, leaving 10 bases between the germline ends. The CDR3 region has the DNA TGTGCCAGCAGCCAAGATCTTGGGGCTAAACTGTTTTTT. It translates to CASSQDLGAKLFF.

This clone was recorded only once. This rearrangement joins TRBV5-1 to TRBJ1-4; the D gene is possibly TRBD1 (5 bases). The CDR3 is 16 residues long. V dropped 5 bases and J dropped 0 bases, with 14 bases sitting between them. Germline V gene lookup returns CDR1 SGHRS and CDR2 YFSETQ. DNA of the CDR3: TGCGCCAGCAGTTCCGGGACTGAAACAACTAATGAAAAACTGTTTTTT. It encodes CASSSGTETTNEKLFF. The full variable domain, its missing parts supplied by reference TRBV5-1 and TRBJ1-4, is KAGVTQTPRYLIKTRGQQVTLSCSPISGHRSVSWYQQTPGQGLQFLFEYFSETQRNKGNFPGRFSGRQFSNSRSEMNVSTLELGDSALYLCASSSGTETTNEKLFFGSGTQLSVL.

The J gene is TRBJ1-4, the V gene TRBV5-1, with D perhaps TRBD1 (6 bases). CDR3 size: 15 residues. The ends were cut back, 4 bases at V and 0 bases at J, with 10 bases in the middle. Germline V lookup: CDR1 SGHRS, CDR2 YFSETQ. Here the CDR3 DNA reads TGCGCCAGCAGCAGAGGACAGACAACTAATGAAAAACTGTTTTTT. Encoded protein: CASSRGQTTNEKLFF.

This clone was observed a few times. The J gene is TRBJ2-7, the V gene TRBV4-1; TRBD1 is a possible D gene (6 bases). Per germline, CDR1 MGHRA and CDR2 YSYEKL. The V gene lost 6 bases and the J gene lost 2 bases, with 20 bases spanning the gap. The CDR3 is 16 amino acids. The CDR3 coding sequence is TGCGCCAGCAGGAAAAACTTCGGACAGAGCACCTACGAGCAGTACTTC. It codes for CASRKNFGQSTYEQYF.

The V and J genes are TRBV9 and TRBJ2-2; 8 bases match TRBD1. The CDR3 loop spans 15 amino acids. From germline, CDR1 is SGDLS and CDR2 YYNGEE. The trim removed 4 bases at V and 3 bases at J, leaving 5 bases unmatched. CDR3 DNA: TGTGCCAGCAGCACAACAGGGGGAGACACCGGGGAGCTGTTTTTT. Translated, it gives CASSTTGGDTGELFF.

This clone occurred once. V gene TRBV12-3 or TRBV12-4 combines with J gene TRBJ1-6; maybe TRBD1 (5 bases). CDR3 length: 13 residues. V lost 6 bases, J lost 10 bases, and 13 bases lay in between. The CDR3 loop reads CASRKLGVSPLHF. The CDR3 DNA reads TGTGCCAGCAGAAAATTAGGGGTATCACCCCTCCACTTT.